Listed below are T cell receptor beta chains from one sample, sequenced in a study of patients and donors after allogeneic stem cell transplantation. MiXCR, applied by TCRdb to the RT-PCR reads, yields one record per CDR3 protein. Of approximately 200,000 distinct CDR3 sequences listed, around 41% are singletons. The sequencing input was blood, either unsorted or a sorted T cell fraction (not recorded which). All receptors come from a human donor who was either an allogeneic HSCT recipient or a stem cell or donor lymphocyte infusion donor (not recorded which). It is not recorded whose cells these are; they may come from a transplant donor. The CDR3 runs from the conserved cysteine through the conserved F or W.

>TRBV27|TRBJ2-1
CASSFRGNSYNEQFF
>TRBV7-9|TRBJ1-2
CASSLDRPNGYTF
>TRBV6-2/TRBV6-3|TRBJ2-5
CASTTGLAVQETQYF
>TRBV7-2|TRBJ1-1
CASSLRLRDGPEAFF
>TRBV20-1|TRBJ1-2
CSPAGPGSLKANYGYTF
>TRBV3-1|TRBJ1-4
CASHRGGEKLFF
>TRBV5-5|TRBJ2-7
CASSSPDSYEKYF
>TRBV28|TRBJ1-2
CASGRAGRYGYTF
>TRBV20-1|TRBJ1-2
CSARETGEDYGYTF
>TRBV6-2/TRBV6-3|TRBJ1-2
CASSYSAGLENYGYTF
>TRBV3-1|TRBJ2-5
CASSLGTVQETQYF
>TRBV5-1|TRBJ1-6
CASSDTGQDGSPLHF
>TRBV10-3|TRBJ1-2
CAIRVEDRRSNYGYTF
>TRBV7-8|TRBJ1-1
CASSPWTENTEAFF
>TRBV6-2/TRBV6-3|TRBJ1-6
CASSYATGAHYNSPLHF
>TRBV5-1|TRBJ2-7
CASSTGQGHEQYF
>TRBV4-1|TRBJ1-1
CASSQDMVAEAFF
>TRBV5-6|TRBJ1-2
CASTLGPFNYGYTF
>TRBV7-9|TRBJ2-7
CASSFRTTTTYEQYF
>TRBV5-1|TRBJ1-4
CASSTGTHNEKLFF
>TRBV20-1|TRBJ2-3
CSAPDNRGNSDTQYF
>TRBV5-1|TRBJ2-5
CASSLVGPKETQYF
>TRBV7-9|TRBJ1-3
CASSLMAGNTIYF
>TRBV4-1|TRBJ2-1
CASSPGDTSWEQFF
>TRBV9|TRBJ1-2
CASSVGGGGYGYTF
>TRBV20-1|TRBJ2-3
CSAPILSTDTQYF
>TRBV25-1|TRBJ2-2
CASSAPGMNTGELFF
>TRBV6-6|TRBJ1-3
CASSYSPLDRSGNTIYF
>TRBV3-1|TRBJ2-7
CASSQDGQAPYEQYF
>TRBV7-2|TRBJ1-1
CASSLGPRMEGRITEAFF
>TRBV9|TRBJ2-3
CASSVSGRGTDTQYF
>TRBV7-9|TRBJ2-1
CASSLVRGGRYNEQFF
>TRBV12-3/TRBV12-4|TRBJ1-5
CASSLEGGQNQPQHF
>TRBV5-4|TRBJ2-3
CASSLAGGGGLGSQYF
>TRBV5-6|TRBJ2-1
CASIRLAGHNEQFF
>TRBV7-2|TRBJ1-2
CASSPDPQGVGGYTF
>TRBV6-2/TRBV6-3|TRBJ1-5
CASSSARVEPQHF
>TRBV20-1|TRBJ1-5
CSASRTGAYSNQPQHF
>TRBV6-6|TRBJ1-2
CASRAGTDPNYGYTF
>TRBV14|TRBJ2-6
CASSQELPWTSGANVLTF
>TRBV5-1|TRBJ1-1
CASSRQGSSTEAFF
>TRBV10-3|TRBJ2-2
CAISKGVGGELFF
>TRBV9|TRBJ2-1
CASTPKGSGGKFF
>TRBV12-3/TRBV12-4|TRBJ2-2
CASKKARGDTGELFF
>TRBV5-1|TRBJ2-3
CASSPFRRGDYTDTQYF
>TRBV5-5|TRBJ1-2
CASSDQQGVDNYGYTF
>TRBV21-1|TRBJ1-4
CASSKETGWHEKLFF
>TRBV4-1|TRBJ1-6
CASSQDLSLHF
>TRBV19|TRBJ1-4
CATRLDSVYEKLFF
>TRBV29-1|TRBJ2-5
CSVGLAVETQYF
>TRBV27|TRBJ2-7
CASSLGDSYEQYF
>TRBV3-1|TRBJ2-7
CASSQYGHRDYEQYF
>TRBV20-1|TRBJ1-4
CSARQARGSEKLFF
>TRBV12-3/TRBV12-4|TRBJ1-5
CASSWDRRNQPQHF
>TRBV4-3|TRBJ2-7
CASSKQSASSYEQYF